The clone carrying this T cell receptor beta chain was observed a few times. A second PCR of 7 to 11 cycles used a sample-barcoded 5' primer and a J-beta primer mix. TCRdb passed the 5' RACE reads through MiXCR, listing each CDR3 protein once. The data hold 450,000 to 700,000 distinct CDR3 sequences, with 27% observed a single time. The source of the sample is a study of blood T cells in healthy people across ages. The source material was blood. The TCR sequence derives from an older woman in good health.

The CDR3 is CASSQGGIKRYEQYF. CDR3 DNA sequence: TGTGCCAGCAGCCAAGGAGGGATTAAACGGTACGAGCAGTACTTC. The chain links TRBV4-2 to TRBJ2-7; possibly TRBD2 for D (5 bases). V lost 1 base and J lost 4, with 14 bases in between. Germline V gives CDR1 LGHNA, CDR2 YNFKEQ. The CDR3 spans 15 residues.